This entry is about one T cell receptor beta chain. What it binds is unknown. The sample originates from a study of OX40 agonist ivuxolimab in advanced cancers. Looking at the study overall: Patients were infused with ivuxolimab every 2 weeks at 0.01 to 10 mg/kg.

CDR1 is MNHEY, CDR2 SMNVEV, per germline (reference sequence). V lost 3 bases, J lost 3 bases, and 12 bases lay in between. The CDR3 covers 15 residues. Autoimmune disease history or systemic immunosuppression disqualified patients. Whole-study findings and limits: Blood T cells, both CD4+ and CD8+, expanded clonally by week 6 at 0.1 to 3.0 mg/kg.

Method: immunoSEQ multiplex PCR; TCRdb's copy keeps in-frame clones and lacks some. The top ten clones hold around 35% of a sample with some 30,000 clones, roughly 90% of them seen once. Sequences were derived from CD4+ or CD8+ T cells sorted from blood, sampled in a trial of the OX40 agonist ivuxolimab. The chain has TRBV27 and TRBJ1-5; possible D gene TRBD1, 6 bases. The receptor comes from an adult with an advanced solid tumor such as melanoma, head and neck, liver or kidney cancer. The CDR3 sequence: CASSLVRGLNQPQHF. The CDR3 DNA follows: TGTGCCAGCAGTTTGGTTCGGGGGCTCAATCAGCCCCAGCATTTT.